The rows below give T cell receptor beta chains drawn from one sample of a study of Graves' ophthalmopathy and Graves' hyperthyroidism. TCRdb called the multiplex PCR reads again in MiXCR, with one record for every CDR3 protein. The sample carries over a million distinct CDR3 sequences, around a third recorded once. The sequenced sample consisted of peripheral blood or thyroid tissue (not recorded which). The receptors come from an adult man with Graves' hyperthyroidism. Each CDR3 is given with its conserved first and last residue. A D gene is named only where the DNA matches it firmly. Size values are once, few and many counts, or a class for expanded clones, and some rows have none.

size	D	V	J	DNA	CDR3
-	-	TRBV10-2	TRBJ1-5	TGCGCCAGCAGTGAGAGCGGACAAAGCAATCAGCCCCAGCATTTT	CASSESGQSNQPQHF
many	-	TRBV11-2	TRBJ1-6	TGTGCCAGCAGCTCCCGTTGGCAGGTGAATTCACCCCTCCACTTT	CASSSRWQVNSPLHF
-	TRBD1	TRBV29-1	TRBJ1-4	TGCAGCGTTTTAGTTCAGGGGGCTCGTAATGAAAAACTGTTTTTT	CSVLVQGARNEKLFF
-	-	TRBV28	TRBJ1-2	TGTGCCACTCCCAGTCTCGTGGATGGCTACACCTTC	CATPSLVDGYTF
-	TRBD1	TRBV30	TRBJ1-3	TGTGCCTGGAGAGGACAGGGGAGAGGAAACACCATATATTTT	CAWRGQGRGNTIYF
-	-	TRBV25-1	TRBJ1-6	TGTGCCAGCAGTGACTGTCAGGGATTCTCCTATAATTCACCCCTCCACTTT	CASSDCQGFSYNSPLHF
-	TRBD1	TRBV29-1	TRBJ1-2	TGCAGCGTTGAAGCCACAGGGGGCGTTGGCTACACCTTC	CSVEATGGVGYTF
-	-	TRBV14	TRBJ1-1	TGTGCCAGCAGTACCGGGACACCTGAGGGAGCTTTCTTT	CASSTGTPEGAFF
-	-	TRBV5-5	TRBJ2-7	TGTGCCAGCAGCTTTATAAGGCCCGGATCCTACGAGCAGTACTTC	CASSFIRPGSYEQYF
-	-	TRBV10-3	TRBJ1-1	TGTGCCATCAGTGAAATGGAGGGACATAGAAAGAACACTGAAGCTTTCTTT	CAISEMEGHRKNTEAFF
-	-	TRBV6-5	TRBJ1-4	TGTGCCAGCAGTTCGTCAGGGAATGGTCATGAAAAACTGTTTTTT	CASSSSGNGHEKLFF
few	TRBD1	TRBV18	TRBJ2-7	TGTGCCAGCTCACCACCGGACAGGGTATCAGGCGAGCAGTACTTC	CASSPPDRVSGEQYF
few	-	TRBV4-3	TRBJ1-3	TGCGCCAGCAGCCAATGGTGGGGTTCGGGAAACACCATATATTTT	CASSQWWGSGNTIYF
few	-	TRBV28	TRBJ1-1	TGTGCCACCCTCCCCGCGGGGACCACTGAAGCTTTCTTT	CATLPAGTTEAFF
-	TRBD1	TRBV2	TRBJ1-2	TGTGCCAGCACTGGGACAGGGGATCGAGGCTACACCTTC	CASTGTGDRGYTF
few	-	TRBV4-1	TRBJ2-5	TGCGCCAGCACCCAAGAGAATATTTATACAGGGAGCCACCAAGAGACCCAGTACTTC	CASTQENIYTGSHQETQYF